The 15 T cell receptor beta chains listed next were all sequenced from one sample in a study of cytomegalovirus exposure and HLA in healthy donors. The PCR had 60 Vbeta and 13 Jbeta primers. Some clones are missing from TCRdb's copy, which holds only in-frame ones; the method was immunoSEQ multiplex PCR. The table has fewer than 250,000 clones, approximately 90% seen once; the top ten hold about 1.1%. The sequenced sample was PBMCs. Every receptor here comes from a boy aged 2 to 9 in good health and CMV-seronegative.

This clone has only one observation. This chain links TRBV7-6 with TRBJ2-7; 9 bases map to TRBD1. The germline V gene has CDR1 SGHVS and CDR2 FNYEAQ. The CDR3 length is 16 residues. V shed 2 bases, J shed 3 bases, and the junction held 8 bases outside the gene matches. The CDR3 region is CASSLTTGGPFYEQYF. The CDR3 coding sequence is TGTGCCAGCAGCTTAACGACAGGGGGTCCCTTCTACGAGCAGTACTTC.

This rearrangement joins TRBV9 to TRBJ1-1, with D maybe TRBD1 (6 bases). There are 17 residues in the CDR3. From germline, CDR1 is SGDLS and CDR2 YYNGEE. V lost 0 bases, J lost 3 bases, and 18 bases lay in between. The CDR3: CASSVATGGARDTEAFF. The CDR3 DNA is TGTGCCAGCAGCGTAGCTACGGGGGGCGCGAGGGACACTGAAGCTTTCTTT.

This rearrangement joins TRBV7-6 to TRBJ2-5; tentative D call: TRBD2 (5 bases). CDR1 and CDR2 from the germline V gene are SGHVS and FNYEAQ. This CDR3 spans 13 amino acids. The ends were cut back, 2 bases at V and 5 bases at J, with 9 bases in the middle. The DNA for the CDR3 is TGTGCCAGCAGCTTACTAGCCGGGGAGACCCAGTACTTC. It is translated as CASSLLAGETQYF.

This chain connects TRBV6-4 to TRBJ1-3; D is possibly TRBD1 (6 bases). The germline V and J ends were trimmed by 6 bases and 0 bases, with 18 bases remaining between them. The CDR3 is 17 amino acids. Germline CDR1 is MRHNA and CDR2 is SNTAGT. CDR3 amino acids: CASSMVTGGHSGNTIYF. In DNA, the CDR3 is TGTGCCAGCAGCATGGTGACAGGCGGTCACTCTGGAAACACCATATATTTT.

The chain couples TRBV6-5 to TRBJ1-1; D ambiguous. V was pared by 1 base and J by 6 bases, with 9 bases between. Germline values: CDR1 MNHEY, CDR2 SVGAGI. The CDR3 is made up of 13 amino acids. The CDR3, as DNA: TGTGCCAGCAGTTACTTCGGGAGGGCTGAAGCTTTCTTT. Protein product: CASSYFGRAEAFF.

The chain uses TRBV27 and TRBJ2-7; 12 bases line up with TRBD2. Germline V gene data show CDR1 as MNHEY and CDR2 as SMNVEV (reference sequence). Trimming removed 2 bases from V and 6 bases from J; junction bases left unmatched: 14. This CDR3 has 18 residues. The CDR3 nucleotides read TGTGCCAGCAGTTTACCCTCCTCAACTAGCGGGAGGTTTCGCGAGCAGTACTTC. Translation gives CASSLPSSTSGRFREQYF.

The chain couples TRBV6-5 to TRBJ1-3; 8 bases fit TRBD1. V gave up 4 bases and J gave up 0 bases; unmatched junction bases: 5. The CDR3 runs 16 residues. CDR1 is MNHEY, CDR2 SVGAGI, per germline. The CDR3 region has the DNA TGTGCCAGCAGTTCCGGACAGGGCCGCTCTGGAAACACCATATATTTT. It yields the protein CASSSGQGRSGNTIYF.

V is TRBV9 and J is TRBJ2-1; TRBD2 agrees at 9 bases. The CDR3 totals 17 residues. Looked up from germline, CDR1 is SGDLS and CDR2 is YYNGEE. V dropped 0 bases and J dropped 5; count of bases not matched to a gene: 9. The CDR3 region has the DNA TGTGCCAGCAGCGTAGGTTTTGCGGGGGGGCTTAACAATGAGCAGTTCTTC. Translation gives CASSVGFAGGLNNEQFF.

The V and J genes are TRBV9 and TRBJ2-5; 9 bases fit TRBD2. CDR3 size: 15 residues. The junction had 1 base not matched to a gene; V was cut back by 0 bases and J by 1 base. CDR1 SGDLS and CDR2 YYNGEE come from the germline V gene. CDR3 in DNA: TGTGCCAGCAGCGTAGGCGGGAGGGCCCAAGAGACCCAGTACTTC. It yields the protein CASSVGGRAQETQYF.

V usage is TRBV28 and J usage is TRBJ2-3, with 8 nucleotides matching TRBD2. The junction had 5 bases not matched to a gene; V was cut back by 5 bases and J by 1 base. This CDR3 has 15 amino acids. Germline V gene sequence: CDR1 MDHEN, CDR2 SYDVKM. CDR3 protein: CASSTGTSRTDTQYF. As DNA, the CDR3 is TGTGCCAGCAGTACCGGGACTAGTCGCACAGATACGCAGTATTTT.

V is TRBV9 and J is TRBJ1-3; no definite D call. CDR1 SGDLS and CDR2 YYNGEE come from the germline V gene. The CDR3 consists of 12 residues. Between the trimmed V and J ends, which lost 3 bases and 8 bases, there was a span of 9 bases. The CDR3 DNA follows: TGTGCCAGCAGCGCCTCTAGCCACACCATATATTTT. Protein product: CASSASSHTIYF. The variable domain in full, with the rest retrieved from reference TRBV9 and TRBJ1-3, is DSGVTQTPKHLITATGQRVTLRCSPRSGDLSVYWYQQSLDQGLQFLIQYYNGEERAKGNILERFSAQQFPDLHSELNLSSLELGDSALYFCASSASSHTIYFGEGSWLTVV.

The rearrangement uses TRBV5-1 and TRBJ2-1; 11 positions match TRBD2. The CDR3 is 15 amino acids. The J segment lost 4 bases and the V segment lost 2 bases, leaving 2 bases of the junction unmatched. Germline CDR1 SGHRS, CDR2 YFSETQ. The CDR3 loop is CASSFSGRGYNEQFF. The CDR3 coding sequence is TGCGCCAGCAGCTTTAGCGGGAGGGGGTACAATGAGCAGTTCTTC.

Turning to this clone: Its ends do not fully match the called genes, so a read error is possible. V and J are TRBV7-9 and TRBJ1-1; tentatively, D is TRBD1 (5 bases). The CDR3 runs 15 residues. CDR1 is SEHNR and CDR2 is FQNEAQ in the germline V gene (reference sequence). CDR3 loop: CSSSWGLGGNTEAFF. In nucleotides, the CDR3 is TGTTCCAGCAGCTGGGGATTGGGGGGGAACACTGAAGCTTTCTTT.

This chain joins TRBV11-2 and TRBJ2-1, with D perhaps matching TRBD1 (5 bases). Trimming left V 4 bases short and J 8 bases short, with 15 bases between. CDR3 length: 14 amino acids. In germline, CDR1 is SGHAT, CDR2 FQNNGV. The CDR3 here is CASSSLQAAYEQFF. CDR3 nucleotide sequence: TGTGCCAGCAGCTCGCTACAGGCCGCTTATGAGCAGTTCTTC.

This clone was counted between two and nine times. This chain links TRBV5-6 with TRBJ1-1, with D tentatively TRBD1 (6 bases). The germline CDR1 and CDR2 sequences are SGHDT and YYEEEE. Trimming removed 1 base at V and 0 bases at J, with 10 bases between. CDR3 length: 15 amino acids. The CDR3 is CASSLPGALNTEAFF. In DNA form, the CDR3 reads TGTGCCAGCAGCTTGCCAGGGGCTCTGAACACTGAAGCTTTCTTT.